This T cell receptor (beta chain) was observed in a study of cytomegalovirus exposure and HLA in healthy donors. Trimming removed 6 bases from V and 8 bases from J; junction bases left unmatched: 6. The CDR3 has 13 amino acids. Germline V gene lookup returns CDR1 SGHRS and CDR2 YFSETQ. This PCR relied on a set of 60 Vbeta primers and 13 Jbeta primers. Assay: immunoSEQ multiplex PCR; the TCRdb copy retains only in-frame clones and omits some. This sample has 150,000 or so clones, with 60% to 75% found just once. V usage is TRBV5-1 and J usage is TRBJ1-1; 11 bases align to TRBD1. The sequence derives from a man aged 30 to 39 in good health and CMV-seronegative. The sample comprised PBMCs. CDR3 amino acids: CASTGQGAREAFF. CDR3 DNA: TGCGCCAGCACAGGACAGGGGGCGAGGGAAGCTTTCTTT.